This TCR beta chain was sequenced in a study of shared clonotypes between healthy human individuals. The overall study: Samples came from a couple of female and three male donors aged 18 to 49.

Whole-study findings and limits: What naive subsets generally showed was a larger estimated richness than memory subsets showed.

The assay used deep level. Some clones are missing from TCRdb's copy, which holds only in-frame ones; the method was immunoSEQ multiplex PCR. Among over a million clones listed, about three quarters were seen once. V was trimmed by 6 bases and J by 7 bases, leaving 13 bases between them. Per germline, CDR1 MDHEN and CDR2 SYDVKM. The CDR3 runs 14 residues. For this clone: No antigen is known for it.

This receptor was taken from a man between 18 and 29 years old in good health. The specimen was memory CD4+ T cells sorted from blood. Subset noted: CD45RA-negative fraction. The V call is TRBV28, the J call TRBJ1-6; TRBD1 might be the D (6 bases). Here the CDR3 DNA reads TGTGCCAGCAGACTCGTTCAGGGGAATTCACCCCTCCACTTT. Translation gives CASRLVQGNSPLHF. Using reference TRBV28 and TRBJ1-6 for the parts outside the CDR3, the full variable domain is DVKVTQSSRYLVKRTGEKVFLECVQDMDHENMFWYRQDPGLGLRLIYFSYDVKMKEKGDIPEGYSVSREKKERFSLILESASTNQTSMYLCASRLVQGNSPLHFGNGTRLTVT.